This T cell receptor (beta chain) derives from a study of cytomegalovirus exposure and HLA in healthy donors. Study-wide findings and caveats: CMV serostatus was the sole immune exposure data available.

Points on this clone: The target antigen is unknown.

CDR3 length: 17 residues. The V end was cut by 4 bases, the J end by 6 bases, with 24 bases between. Germline CDR1 and CDR2: MGHRA and YSYEKL. PCR involved 60 Vbeta and 13 Jbeta primers. Only in-frame clones appear in the TCRdb table, and some are missing; sequencing was by immunoSEQ multiplex PCR. The sample includes 55,000 to 85,000 clones, around 72% of them seen just once. The sequence derives from a middle-aged woman in good health and CMV-seropositive. The specimen was PBMCs. V and J are TRBV4-1 and TRBJ2-5; D unresolved. CDR3 nucleotides: TGCGCCAGCAGCCCGAAACTTATCTCTAACTACGTGAAGACCCAGTACTTC. It codes for CASSPKLISNYVKTQYF.